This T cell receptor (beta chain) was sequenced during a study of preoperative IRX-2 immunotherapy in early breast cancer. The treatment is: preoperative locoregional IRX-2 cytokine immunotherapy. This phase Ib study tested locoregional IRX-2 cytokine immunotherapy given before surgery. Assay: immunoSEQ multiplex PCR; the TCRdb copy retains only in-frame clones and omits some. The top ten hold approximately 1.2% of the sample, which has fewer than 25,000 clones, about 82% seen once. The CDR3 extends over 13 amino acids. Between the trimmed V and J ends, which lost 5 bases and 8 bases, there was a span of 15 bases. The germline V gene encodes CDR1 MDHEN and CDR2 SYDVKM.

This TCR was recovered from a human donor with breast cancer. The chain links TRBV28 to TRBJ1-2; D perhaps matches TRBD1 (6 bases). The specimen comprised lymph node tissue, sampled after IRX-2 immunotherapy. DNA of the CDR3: TGTGCCAGCAGTGCACCGGACAGCGGGGGCTACACCTTC. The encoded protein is CASSAPDSGGYTF.